This T cell receptor (beta chain) emerged from a study of blood T cells in healthy people across ages. Study conclusions and caveats: A strong correlation was seen between TCR beta diversity and naive T cell percentage.

Using a J-beta primer mix together with a sample-barcoded 5' primer, a second PCR was run for about 6 to 12 cycles. In TCRdb, the 5' RACE reads were re-called with MiXCR into one record per CDR3 protein. The table records around 1,500,000 distinct CDR3 sequences, approximately 30% of them present only once. As regards this clonotype: The antigen is not known.

Aged roughly 6 to 90, donors were systemically healthy Caucasians from Russia. The CDR3 is made up of 16 amino acids. V lost 5 bases and J 6 bases, leaving 21 bases between the germline ends. CDR1 SGHTA and CDR2 FQGTGA come from the germline V gene. This rearrangement joins TRBV7-3 to TRBJ2-3; D is tentatively TRBD1 or TRBD2 (6 bases each). The receptor's source is a woman in her 30s in good health. What was sequenced was blood. The CDR3 loop reads CASSTLAVGGADTQYF. The CDR3 nucleotides are TGTGCCAGCAGCACATTAGCGGTCGGGGGCGCGGATACGCAGTATTTT.